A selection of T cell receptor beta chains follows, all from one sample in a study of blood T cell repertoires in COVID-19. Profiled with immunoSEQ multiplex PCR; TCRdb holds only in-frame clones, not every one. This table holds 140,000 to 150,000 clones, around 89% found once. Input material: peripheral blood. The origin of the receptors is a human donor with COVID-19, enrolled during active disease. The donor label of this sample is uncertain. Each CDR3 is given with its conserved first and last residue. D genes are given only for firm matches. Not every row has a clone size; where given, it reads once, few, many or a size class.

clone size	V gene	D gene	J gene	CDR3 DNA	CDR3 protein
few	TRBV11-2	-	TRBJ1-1	TGTGCCAGCAGCTTACCTCGGGGTCGGACGGGGAACACTGAAGCTTTCTTT	CASSLPRGRTGNTEAFF
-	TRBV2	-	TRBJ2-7	TGTGCCAGCAGGGGACTACAGGGAAACGAGCAGTACTTC	CASRGLQGNEQYF
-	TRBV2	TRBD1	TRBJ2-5	TGTGCCAGCAGTACCGGGACAGGGGAGGAGACCCAGTACTTC	CASSTGTGEETQYF
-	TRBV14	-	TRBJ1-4	TGTGCCAGCAGCCCCCACAGCGGAATTAATGAAAAACTGTTTTTT	CASSPHSGINEKLFF
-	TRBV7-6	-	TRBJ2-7	TGTGCCAGCAGCTTAGAAGTCGAGTACGAGCAGTACTTC	CASSLEVEYEQYF
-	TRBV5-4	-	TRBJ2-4	TGTGCCAGCAGCTTTAGGCAGGGTGACATTCAGTACTTC	CASSFRQGDIQYF
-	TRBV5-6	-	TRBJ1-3	TGTGCCAGCAGCTACCCCGGGGGTTGGGGAAACACCATATATTTT	CASSYPGGWGNTIYF
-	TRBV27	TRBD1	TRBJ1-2	TGTGCCAGCAGCGCGGGACAGATTAACTATGGCTACACCTTC	CASSAGQINYGYTF
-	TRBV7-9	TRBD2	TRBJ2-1	TGTGCCAGCAGCTCCCGGGGGGGCACCTACAATGAGCAGTTCTTC	CASSSRGGTYNEQFF
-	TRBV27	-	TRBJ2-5	TGTGCCAGCAGTGAACAGGGTGAGGGGACCCAGTACTTC	CASSEQGEGTQYF
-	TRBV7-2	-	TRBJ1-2	TGTGCCAGCAGCTTAGCCCACAGGGCCAGCTACACCTTC	CASSLAHRASYTF
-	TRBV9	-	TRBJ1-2	TGTGCCAGCAGCGTCCATGGACAGAACTATGGCTACACCTTC	CASSVHGQNYGYTF
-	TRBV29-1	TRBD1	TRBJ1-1	TGCAGCGTTGAAGAGGGACAGGGGGCAGTTACTGAAGCTTTCTTT	CSVEEGQGAVTEAFF
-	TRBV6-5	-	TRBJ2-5	TGTGCCAGCAGGAAGGACAGTTCCCAAGAGACCCAGTACTTC	CASRKDSSQETQYF
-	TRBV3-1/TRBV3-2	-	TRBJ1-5	TGTGCCAGCAGCCAAGATCCTCCCCGGGGGCCCCAGCATTTT	CASSQDPPRGPQHF
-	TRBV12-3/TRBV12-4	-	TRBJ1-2	TGTGCCAGCAGCGGACAGAACTATGGCTACACCTTC	CASSGQNYGYTF
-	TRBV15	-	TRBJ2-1	TGTGCCACCAGCAGAGGTCCGGTGAACCCCTACAATGAGCAGTTCTTC	CATSRGPVNPYNEQFF
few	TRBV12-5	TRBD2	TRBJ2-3	TGTGCTAGTGGCGGGGGGACCACAGATACGCAGTATTTT	CASGGGTTDTQYF
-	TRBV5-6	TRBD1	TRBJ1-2	TGTGCCAGCAGCGCTCGAGGAGGGGGCGACTATGGCTACACCTTC	CASSARGGGDYGYTF
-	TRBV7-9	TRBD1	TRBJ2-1	TGTGCCAGCAGCTTAGATCGAGCCGGACAGGGGAGAGGTGAGCAGTTCTTC	CASSLDRAGQGRGEQFF
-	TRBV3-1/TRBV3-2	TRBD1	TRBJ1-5	TGTGCCAGCAGCCAGGGACAGGGTATCCAGCCCCAGCATTTT	CASSQGQGIQPQHF
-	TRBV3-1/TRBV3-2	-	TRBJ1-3	TGTGCCAGCAGCCTAGCCCGTTCTGGAAACACCATATATTTT	CASSLARSGNTIYF
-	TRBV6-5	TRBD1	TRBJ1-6	TGTGCCAGCAAAATGACAGGGTATAATTCACCCCTCCACTTT	CASKMTGYNSPLHF
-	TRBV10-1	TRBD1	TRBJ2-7	TGCGCCAGCAGTGAAGGGACAGGGGTCTACGAGCAGTACTTC	CASSEGTGVYEQYF
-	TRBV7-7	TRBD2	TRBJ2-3	TGTGCTAGCAGCCCGGGAGGGCCGGATACAGATGCGCAGTATTTT	CASSPGGPDTDAQYF
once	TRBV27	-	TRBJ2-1	TGTGCCAGCAGTTTATCTAGGAGGCAGGCCCCAGGGCAGTTCTTC	CASSLSRRQAPGQFF
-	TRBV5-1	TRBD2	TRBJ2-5	TGCGCCAGCAGCTTGGTCCCGTCGGGGGGTGGACAAGAGACCCAGTACTTC	CASSLVPSGGGQETQYF
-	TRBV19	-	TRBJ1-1	TGTGCCAGTAGTATAGTCTCAGACACTGAAGCTTTCTTT	CASSIVSDTEAFF
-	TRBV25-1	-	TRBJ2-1	TGTGCCAGCAGTGAAGGGCTAGCGCAAACCTACAATGAGCAGTTCTTC	CASSEGLAQTYNEQFF
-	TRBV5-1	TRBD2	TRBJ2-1	TGCGCCAGCAGCGTAGGACTAGCGGGAGCTCGAGAGCAGTTCTTC	CASSVGLAGAREQFF
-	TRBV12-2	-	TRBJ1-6	TGTGCAAGTCGCTTACGGGAGGAACAGTCACCCCTCCACTTT	CASRLREEQSPLHF
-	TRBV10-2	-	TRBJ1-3	TGCGCCAGCAGTGAGCGAGGGGGTGGTGGAAACACCATATATTTT	CASSERGGGGNTIYF
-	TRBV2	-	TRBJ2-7	TGTGCCAGCAGGGGCGACGAGCAGTACTTC	CASRGDEQYF
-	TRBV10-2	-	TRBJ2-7	TGCGCCAGCAGTGTAGTCGGGGAGAGCTACGAGCAGTACTTC	CASSVVGESYEQYF
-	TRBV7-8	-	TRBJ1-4	TGTGCCAGCAGCTTTGGGCAGTCGAAGAATGAAAAACTGTTTTTT	CASSFGQSKNEKLFF
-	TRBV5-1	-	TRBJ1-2	TGCGCCAGCAGCTTGGAGACAGAGTATGGCTACACCTTC	CASSLETEYGYTF
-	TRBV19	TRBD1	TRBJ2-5	TGTGCCAGTAGTGGACAGGGTCAAGAGACCCAGTACTTC	CASSGQGQETQYF
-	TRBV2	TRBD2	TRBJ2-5	TGTGCCAGCAGTGATGGTAGCGGGGGGGCCCGAGAGACCCAGTACTTC	CASSDGSGGARETQYF
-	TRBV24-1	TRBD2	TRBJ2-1	TGTGCCACCAGTGATTTGGGGGCTAGCGGGACTTATGAGCAGTTCTTC	CATSDLGASGTYEQFF
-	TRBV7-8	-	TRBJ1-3	TGTGCCAGCAGCTTATCAGGGCGAAGCTCTGGAAACACCATATATTTT	CASSLSGRSSGNTIYF
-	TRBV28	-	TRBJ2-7	TGTGCCAGCAGAACCGACAGGTCCTACGAGCAGTACTTC	CASRTDRSYEQYF
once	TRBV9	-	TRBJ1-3	TGTGCCAGCACCTCCGACGGGGGGACACTGGACCTTAACTCTGGAAACACCATATATTTT	CASTSDGGTLDLNSGNTIYF
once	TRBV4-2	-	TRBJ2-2	TGTGCCAGCAGCGCTGAGTCCACCGGGGAGCTGTTTTTT	CASSAESTGELFF
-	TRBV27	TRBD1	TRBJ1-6	TGTGCCAGCAGTTTAGACAGGGGATCGGATTCACCCCTCCACTTT	CASSLDRGSDSPLHF
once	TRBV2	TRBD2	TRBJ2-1	TGTGCCAGCAGTGATCGGCTAGCGGGGGGGCGGGACAATGAGCAGTTCTTC	CASSDRLAGGRDNEQFF
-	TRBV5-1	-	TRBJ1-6	TGCGCCAGCAGCTTGGCCGGGGGAGGCAATTCACCCCTCCACTTT	CASSLAGGGNSPLHF
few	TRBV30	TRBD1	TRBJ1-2	TGTGCCTGGAGCCCGACAGGGGCGTTTAACTATGGCTACACCTTC	CAWSPTGAFNYGYTF
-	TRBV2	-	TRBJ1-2	TGTGCCTCATCGCCTGGCGGCGCTAACTATGGCTACACCTTC	CASSPGGANYGYTF